This entry features one T cell receptor (beta chain) sequence. This clonotype was seen a few times. The antigen it binds to is not known. No per-base quality is available; no much larger clone lies one base away. The data derive from a study of human T cells and chemical hapten exposure (dated by TCRdb to the early 2020s). Concerning the study at large: For sensitization, 2% DPC in acetone was applied to a roughly 2 cm by roughly 2 cm area of upper inner arm skin. For TCR sequencing, blood came from 25 to 35 alopecia patients at anywhere from one to four time points (pre-sensitization, 2, 6 and 24 weeks). Patch tests used Finn chambers with 0.01% DPC on the upper back, scored after 6 days by International Contact Dermatitis Research Group standards. Blood samples were taken from patients before sensitization (week 0) and then at 2, 6 and about 24 weeks after DPC sensitization. Most of the patients in the cohort were female, and the cohort covered alopecia areata with under or over 50% scalp involvement, alopecia totalis and alopecia universalis. Libraries were combined into a pool for sequencing, and differences in TCR yield between samples came mainly from small differences in library volumes within the pool. Weekly therapeutic DPC doses were additionally applied to the scalp of patients throughout the roughly 23-week study period. The study tracked peripheral blood TCR repertoire changes in vivo during primary and secondary sensitization to the hapten diphenylcyclopropenone (DPC) in alopecia patients. Overall study results and their limits: Compared with pre-sensitization or healthy control sets, expanded TCRs formed significantly more large CDR3 similarity clusters, which is consistent with antigen-driven responses. After repeated subsampling, changes were observed in the strength of the expansion versus patch-test correlation and in the threshold at which the correlation became significant. DPC sensitization did not change the number of TCRs with a frequency above 1 in 1000, and there was no evidence of changes in global repertoire structure. Because all patients had alopecia, a presumed autoimmune disease, the immune response of the patients might differ from that of healthy individuals. Patch test score correlated positively with the number of PT1 expanded TCRs, reaching significance at thresholds 8, 16 and 32 but not at 4.

According to the study, the label for this sample's time point signals: pre-sensitization, week 0. The treatment or condition label of this sample denotes: therapeutic diphenylcyclopropenone sensitization with weekly scalp DPC. Blood at each patch-test visit was drawn before the patch test was applied. Patients were considered eligible if aged 18 to 70, diagnosed with alopecia and deemed suitable for DPC therapy, and patients were excluded if pregnant. Total RNA was extracted from unfractionated whole blood that had been collected in Tempus Blood RNA tubes. V loses 4 bases of germline sequence and J loses 8 bases, and the interval between the two ends is 12 bases. Sequences MDHEN (CDR1) and SYDVKM (CDR2) are obtained from the germline V gene. The CDR3 runs 14 amino acids, cysteine and phenylalanine included. The kept DNA is CDR3 alone, 42 bases in frame from the first base. Library creation used RACE. Sequencer: NextSeq 500. Library preparation attached unique molecular identifiers to individual cDNA molecules for quantitative, reproducible TCR counting. Each blood RNA sample was used to sequence both TCR alpha and TCR beta chains. The authors' pipeline ran thus. The median number of TCRs per sample was over 95,000, ranging from 23,224 to 690,600. The Decombinator software suite was used to annotate the V, J and CDR3 of the TCR reads. Every sample was subsampled to the same number of TCRs (28,000) for the PS versus PT1 abundance plots. TCRs were defined as expanded if absent before sensitization and observed at least eight times at the 2-week time point. TCRdb redid the processing of the public reads, applying fastp at Q25 and MiXCR, and retained in-frame beta chains. Every entry covers one CDR3 protein and lists the most common genes and DNA from its rows. It is TCRdb's table, rather than the study itself, that gives the V and J calls and clone size. The sample table shows 300,000 to 450,000 distinct CDR3 sequences, and approximately 5% are seen once. The ten largest clones take up less than 9% of the sample.

The chain couples TRBV28 to TRBJ1-6; TRBD1 could be the D gene, as 6 bases match. The clonotype was recovered from a woman aged 18-30 years with alopecia areata. Some clones in this sample may be carry-over from other donors' samples. The source material was whole blood, sampled in connection with sensitization to the hapten diphenylcyclopropenone (DPC). The CDR3 protein is CASSSRQAYSPLHF. The nucleotide sequence reads TGTGCCAGCAGTTCGAGACAGGCGTATTCACCCCTCCACTTT.